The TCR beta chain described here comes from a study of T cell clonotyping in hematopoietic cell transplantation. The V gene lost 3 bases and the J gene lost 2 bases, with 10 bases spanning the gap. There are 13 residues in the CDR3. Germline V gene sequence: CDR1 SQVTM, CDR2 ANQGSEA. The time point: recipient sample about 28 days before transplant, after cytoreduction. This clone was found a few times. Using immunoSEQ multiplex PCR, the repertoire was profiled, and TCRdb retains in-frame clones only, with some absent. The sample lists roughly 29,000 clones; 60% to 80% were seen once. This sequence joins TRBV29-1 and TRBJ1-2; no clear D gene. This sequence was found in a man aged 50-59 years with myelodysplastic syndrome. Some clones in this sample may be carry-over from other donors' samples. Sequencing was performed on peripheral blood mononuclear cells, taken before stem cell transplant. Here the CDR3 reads CSVEYSTNYGYTF. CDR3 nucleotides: TGCAGCGTTGAGTACAGTACCAACTATGGCTACACCTTC.